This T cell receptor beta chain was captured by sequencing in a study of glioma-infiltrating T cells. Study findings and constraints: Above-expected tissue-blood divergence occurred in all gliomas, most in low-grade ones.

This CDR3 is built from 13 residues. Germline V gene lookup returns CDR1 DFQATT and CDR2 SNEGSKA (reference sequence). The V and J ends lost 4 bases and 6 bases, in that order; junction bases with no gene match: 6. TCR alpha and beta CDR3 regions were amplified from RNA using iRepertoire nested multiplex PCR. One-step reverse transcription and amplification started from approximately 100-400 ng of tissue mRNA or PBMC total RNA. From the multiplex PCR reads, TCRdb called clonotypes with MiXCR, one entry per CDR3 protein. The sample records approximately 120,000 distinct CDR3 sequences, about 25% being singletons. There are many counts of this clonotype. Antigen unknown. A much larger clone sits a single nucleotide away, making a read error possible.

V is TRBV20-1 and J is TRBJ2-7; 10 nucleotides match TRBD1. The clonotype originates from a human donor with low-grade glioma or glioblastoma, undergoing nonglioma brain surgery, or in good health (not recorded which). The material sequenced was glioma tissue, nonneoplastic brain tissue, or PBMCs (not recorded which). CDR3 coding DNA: TGCAGTGCTACCCGGGACAGGGGCGGCGAGCAGTACTTC. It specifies CSATRDRGGEQYF.